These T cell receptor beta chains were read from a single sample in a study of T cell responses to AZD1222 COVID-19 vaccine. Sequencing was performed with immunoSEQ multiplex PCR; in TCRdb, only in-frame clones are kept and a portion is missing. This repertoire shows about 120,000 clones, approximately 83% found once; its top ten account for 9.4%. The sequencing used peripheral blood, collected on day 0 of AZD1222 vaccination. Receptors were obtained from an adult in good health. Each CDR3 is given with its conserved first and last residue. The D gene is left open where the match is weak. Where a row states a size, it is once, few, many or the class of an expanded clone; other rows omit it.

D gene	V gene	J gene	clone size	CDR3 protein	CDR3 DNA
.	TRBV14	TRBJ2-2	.	CASSYRVGGELFF	TGTGCCAGCAGCTACAGGGTAGGCGGGGAGCTGTTTTTT
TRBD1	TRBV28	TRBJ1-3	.	CASSIDRGGNTIYF	TGTGCCAGCAGTATCGACAGGGGTGGAAACACCATATATTTT
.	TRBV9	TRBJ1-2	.	CASSVDRNYGYTF	TGTGCCAGCAGCGTAGACAGGAACTATGGCTACACCTTC
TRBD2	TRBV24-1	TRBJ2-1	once	CATSDPLSGTNEQFF	TGTGCCACCAGTGATCCCCTTAGCGGGACCAATGAGCAGTTCTTC
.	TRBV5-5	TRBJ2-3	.	CASSPPTGMSPDTQYF	TGTGCCAGCAGCCCCCCAACCGGGATGAGCCCAGATACGCAGTATTTT
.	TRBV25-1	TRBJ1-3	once	CASSVSSSGNTIYF	TGTGCCAGCAGTGTGTCATCCTCTGGAAACACCATATATTTT
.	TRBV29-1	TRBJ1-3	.	CSVVSPSGNTIYF	TGCAGCGTTGTCAGTCCTTCTGGAAACACCATATATTTT
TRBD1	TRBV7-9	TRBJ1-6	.	CASSLGDRVSPLHF	TGTGCCAGCAGCTTAGGGGACAGGGTCTCACCCCTCCACTTT
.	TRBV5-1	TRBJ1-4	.	CASQPQGTNEKLFF	TGCGCCAGCCAGCCCCAAGGGACTAATGAAAAACTGTTTTTT
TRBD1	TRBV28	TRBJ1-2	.	CASSGSDRVDGYTF	TGTGCCAGCAGTGGGTCAGACAGGGTGGATGGCTACACCTTC
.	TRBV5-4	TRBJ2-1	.	CASSLGGLLSSYNEQFF	TGTGCCAGCAGCTTGGGGGGGCTACTCAGCTCCTACAATGAGCAGTTCTTC
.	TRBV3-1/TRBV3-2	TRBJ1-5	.	CASSSGVNSGQPQHF	TGTGCCAGCAGCTCCGGGGTAAACAGCGGACAGCCCCAGCATTTT